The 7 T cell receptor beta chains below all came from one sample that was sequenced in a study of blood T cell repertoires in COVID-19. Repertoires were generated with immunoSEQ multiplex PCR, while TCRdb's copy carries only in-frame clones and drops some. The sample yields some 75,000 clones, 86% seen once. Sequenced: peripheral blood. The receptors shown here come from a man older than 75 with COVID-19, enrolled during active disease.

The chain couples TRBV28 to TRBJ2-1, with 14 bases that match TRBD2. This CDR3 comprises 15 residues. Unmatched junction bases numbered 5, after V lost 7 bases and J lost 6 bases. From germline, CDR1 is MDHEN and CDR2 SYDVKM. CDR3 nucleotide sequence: TGTGCCAGCACAAGACTAGCGGGGGGGCGCAATGAGCAGTTCTTC. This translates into CASTRLAGGRNEQFF.

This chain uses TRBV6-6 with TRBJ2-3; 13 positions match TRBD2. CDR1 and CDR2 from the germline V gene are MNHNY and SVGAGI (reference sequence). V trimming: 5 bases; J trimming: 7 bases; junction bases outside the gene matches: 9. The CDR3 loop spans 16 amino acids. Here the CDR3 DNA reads TGTGCCAGCAGTCGAACTAGCGGGGGGGCCCCCCATACGCAGTATTTT. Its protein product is CASSRTSGGAPHTQYF.

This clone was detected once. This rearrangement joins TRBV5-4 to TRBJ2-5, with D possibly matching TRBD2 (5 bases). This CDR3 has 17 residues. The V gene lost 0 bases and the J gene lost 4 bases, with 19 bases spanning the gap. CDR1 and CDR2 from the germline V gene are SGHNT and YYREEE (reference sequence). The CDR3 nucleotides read TGTGCCAGCAGCTTGGCCTCAACTAGGGCCCCGGGAGAGACCCAGTACTTC. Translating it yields CASSLASTRAPGETQYF.

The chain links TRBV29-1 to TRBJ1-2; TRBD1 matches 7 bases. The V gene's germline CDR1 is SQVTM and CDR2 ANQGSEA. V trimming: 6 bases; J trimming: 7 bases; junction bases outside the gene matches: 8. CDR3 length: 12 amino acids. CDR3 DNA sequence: TGCAGCGTGGGGAGACAGGGAGGTGGCTACACCTTC. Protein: CSVGRQGGGYTF.

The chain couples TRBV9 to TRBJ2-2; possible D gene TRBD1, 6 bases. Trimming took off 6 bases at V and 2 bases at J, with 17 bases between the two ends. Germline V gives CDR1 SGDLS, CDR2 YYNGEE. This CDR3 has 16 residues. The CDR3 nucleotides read TGTGCCAGCAAGCAGTCGATGGGGACAAACACCGGGGAGCTGTTTTTT. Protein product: CASKQSMGTNTGELFF.

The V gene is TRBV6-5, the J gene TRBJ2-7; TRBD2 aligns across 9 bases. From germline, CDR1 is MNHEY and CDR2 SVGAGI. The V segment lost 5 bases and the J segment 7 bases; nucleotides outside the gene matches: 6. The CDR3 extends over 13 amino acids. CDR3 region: CASSRGGGREQYF. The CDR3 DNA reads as TGTGCCAGCAGTCGCGGGGGGGGGAGAGAGCAGTACTTC.

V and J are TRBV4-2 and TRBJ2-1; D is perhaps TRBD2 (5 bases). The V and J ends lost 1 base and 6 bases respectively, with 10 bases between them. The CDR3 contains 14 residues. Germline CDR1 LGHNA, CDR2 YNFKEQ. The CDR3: CASSQVVDSNEQFF. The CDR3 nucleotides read TGTGCCAGCAGCCAAGTTGTGGACTCCAATGAGCAGTTCTTC.